The 20 T cell receptor beta chains given below trace back to one sample, sequenced in a study of shared clonotypes between healthy human individuals. Sequencing used immunoSEQ multiplex PCR; TCRdb keeps in-frame clones, though not all of them. Found here are under 2.5 million clones, roughly 92% of them singletons; the top ten hold more than 0.35%. The sequencing input was naive CD4+ T cells from PBMCs. Subset meaning: CD45RA+ positively selected. These receptors were obtained from a man younger than 35 in good health. Some clones in this sample may be carry-over from other donors' samples.

Written as DNA, the CDR3 is TGTGCCAGCAGTTTATCTAGGATTACTGAAGCTTTCTTT. Translation gives CASSLSRITEAFF. The V and J genes are TRBV27 and TRBJ1-1, with D unresolved. The CDR3 length is 13 residues. Germline CDR1 reads MNHEY; CDR2 reads SMNVEV (reference sequence). V gave up 0 bases and J gave up 5 bases, with 7 bases separating them.

The chain is built from TRBV18 and TRBJ2-1; 9 bases agree with TRBD1. V lost 2 bases and J lost 4; bases outside the gene matches: 3. The CDR3 loop spans 15 amino acids. Germline lookup yields CDR1 KGHSH and CDR2 LQKENI. The CDR3 DNA follows: TGTGCCAGCTCACCAATGGGACAGGGTTACAATGAGCAGTTCTTC. Translation gives CASSPMGQGYNEQFF.

V gene TRBV5-1 combines with J gene TRBJ2-7; 7 bases fit TRBD1. CDR1 and CDR2 (germline): SGHRS, YFSETQ. V shed 4 bases and J 2 bases; nucleotides not matched to a gene: 15. The CDR3 extends over 17 amino acids. The CDR3 sequence: CASSGGRQGSVAYEQYF. CDR3 nucleotides: TGCGCCAGCAGCGGGGGAAGACAGGGATCCGTGGCCTACGAGCAGTACTTC.

V usage is TRBV7-3 and J usage is TRBJ2-3, with a weak D call TRBD2 (5 bases). The ends were cut back, 3 bases at V and 3 bases at J, with 7 bases in the middle. The CDR3 runs to 13 residues. CDR1 and CDR2 (germline): SGHTA, FQGTGA. Here the CDR3 reads CASSFLATDTQYF. The CDR3 region has the DNA TGTGCCAGCAGCTTTTTAGCGACAGATACGCAGTATTTT.

This CDR3 reads CASSRLAGGQDTQYF. The CDR3 bases are TGTGCCAGCAGCCGACTAGCGGGAGGACAAGATACGCAGTATTTT. This chain connects TRBV4-2 to TRBJ2-3, with TRBD2 matching 13 bases. The ends lost 4 bases at V and 5 bases at J; junction bases unmatched: 3. CDR3 size: 15 residues. Germline V gives CDR1 LGHNA, CDR2 YNFKEQ.

J is TRBJ1-4 and V is TRBV27; the match to TRBD1 covers 8 bases. The CDR3 contains 12 residues. V shed 5 bases, J shed 7 bases, and the junction held 0 bases outside the gene matches. Germline V gene data show CDR1 as MNHEY and CDR2 as SMNVEV (reference sequence). The CDR3 loop reads CASSDRGEKLFF. CDR3 nucleotides: TGTGCCAGCAGTGACAGGGGTGAAAAACTGTTTTTT. The full variable domain, completed using reference TRBV27 and TRBJ1-4, is EAQVTQNPRYLITVTGKKLTVTCSQNMNHEYMSWYRQDPGLGLRQIYYSMNVEVTDKGDVPEGYKVSRKEKRNFPLILESPSPNQTSLYFCASSDRGEKLFFGSGTQLSVL.

J is TRBJ1-5 and V is TRBV7-2; 7 nucleotides line up with TRBD1. The CDR3 is 15 amino acids. The V segment lost 0 bases and the J segment 5 bases; nucleotides outside the gene matches: 4. Germline V gives CDR1 SGHTA, CDR2 FQGNSA. CDR3 DNA sequence: TGTGCCAGCAGCTTAGCGGACAGGCGCTATCAGCCCCAGCATTTT. Translating gives CASSLADRRYQPQHF.

The chain combines TRBV5-6 with TRBJ2-5; 8 bases fit TRBD2. Trimming took 4 bases from V and 0 from J; bases not matched to a gene: 5. There are 15 residues in the CDR3. Looked up from germline, CDR1 is SGHDT and CDR2 is YYEEEE. CDR3 sequence: CASSVKRGYQETQYF. For the CDR3, the DNA is TGTGCCAGCAGCGTAAAGCGGGGGTACCAAGAGACCCAGTACTTC. Drawing the rest from reference TRBV5-6 and TRBJ2-5, the complete variable domain is DAGVTQSPTHLIKTRGQQVTLRCSPKSGHDTVSWYQQALGQGPQFIFQYYEEEERQRGNFPDRFSGHQFPNYSSELNVNALLLGDSALYLCASSVKRGYQETQYFGPGTRLLVL.

The chain links TRBV19 to TRBJ2-2; weak D call: TRBD1 (6 bases). CDR3 length equals 16 residues. Trimming stripped 9 bases from V and 1 base from J, with 18 bases between. The germline V gene encodes CDR1 LNHDA and CDR2 SQIVND (reference sequence). The CDR3 DNA sequence: TGTGCCAGCCAGAGGGGGAGACAGTTGAACACCGGGGAGCTGTTTTTT. This encodes CASQRGRQLNTGELFF.

The V and J genes are TRBV7-6 and TRBJ2-3; D not certain. This CDR3 comprises 13 residues. Deletions cut 5 bases from V and 6 bases from J, with 12 bases between. Germline CDR1 SGHVS, CDR2 FNYEAQ. This chain's CDR3 is CASSPRSRDTQYF. The CDR3 DNA sequence: TGTGCCAGCAGCCCGCGTTCCAGGGATACGCAGTATTTT.

V is TRBV6-6 and J is TRBJ2-2; no firm D call. Germline CDR1 and CDR2: MNHNY and SVGAGI (reference sequence). The V gene lost 5 bases and the J gene lost 1 base, with 8 bases spanning the gap. This CDR3 is 14 amino acids long. CDR3: CASSRSGNTGELFF. CDR3 nucleotide sequence: TGTGCCAGCAGTCGGTCAGGGAACACCGGGGAGCTGTTTTTT.

This clone showed up just once. The V call is TRBV18, the J call TRBJ1-1, with a weak D call TRBD1 (5 bases). The CDR3 has 14 residues. Germline assignment: CDR1 KGHSH and CDR2 LQKENI. V lost 6 bases, J lost 2 bases, and 13 bases lay in between. CDR3 in amino acids: CASSREVANTEAFF. The CDR3 coding sequence is TGTGCCAGCTCCAGGGAGGTCGCAAACACTGAAGCTTTCTTT.

This chain joins TRBV10-2 and TRBJ2-1, with 10 bases fitting TRBD2. The CDR3 runs to 16 residues. Germline CDR1 and CDR2: WSHSY and SAAADI. Losses at the gene ends were 3 bases for V and 9 bases for J; bases not matched to a gene: 11. CDR3 sequence: CASSESPSGSKGEQFF. The CDR3 coding sequence is TGCGCCAGCAGTGAATCGCCTAGCGGGAGTAAGGGTGAGCAGTTCTTC.

This clone was counted a single time. The chain employs TRBV30 and TRBJ2-5; tentative D call: TRBD1 (5 bases). The CDR3 has 13 amino acids. V lost 8 bases, J lost 11 bases, and 24 bases lay in between. The germline V gene encodes CDR1 GTSNPN and CDR2 SVGIG (reference sequence). CDR3 sequence: CAEQTTDPLVQYF. CDR3 in DNA: TGTGCCGAACAAACGACAGACCCCTTGGTGCAGTACTTC.

V gene TRBV27 combines with J gene TRBJ2-7, with TRBD2 identical over 8 bases. The length of the CDR3 is 15 residues. J gave up 3 bases and V 4 bases, and 8 bases lay outside the gene matches. Germline-derived CDR1 and CDR2 are MNHEY and SMNVEV (reference sequence). The CDR3 DNA follows: TGTGCCAGCAGTTCCCCGGCACTAGCGGACTACGAGCAGTACTTC. Protein product: CASSSPALADYEQYF.

The chain carries TRBV5-1 and TRBJ2-2; the match to TRBD2 covers 11 bases. Germline V gives CDR1 SGHRS, CDR2 YFSETQ. The junction had 3 bases not matched to a gene; V was cut back by 0 bases and J by 2 bases. This CDR3 comprises 17 residues. The CDR3 reads CASSLGLAGINTGELFF. For the CDR3, the DNA is TGCGCCAGCAGCTTGGGACTAGCGGGGATTAACACCGGGGAGCTGTTTTTT. Drawing the rest from reference TRBV5-1 and TRBJ2-2, the complete variable domain is KAGVTQTPRYLIKTRGQQVTLSCSPISGHRSVSWYQQTPGQGLQFLFEYFSETQRNKGNFPGRFSGRQFSNSRSEMNVSTLELGDSALYLCASSLGLAGINTGELFFGEGSRLTVL.

The chain couples TRBV5-1 to TRBJ2-2; 11 bases map to TRBD2. The ends lost 5 bases at V and 7 bases at J; junction bases unmatched: 7. Germline V CDR1 and CDR2: SGHRS, YFSETQ. The CDR3 spans 15 residues. The CDR3: CASSFTSGSNGELFF. The CDR3 nucleotides are TGCGCCAGCAGTTTTACTAGCGGGAGTAACGGGGAGCTGTTTTTT. Supplemented by reference TRBV5-1 and TRBJ2-2, the full variable domain reads KAGVTQTPRYLIKTRGQQVTLSCSPISGHRSVSWYQQTPGQGLQFLFEYFSETQRNKGNFPGRFSGRQFSNSRSEMNVSTLELGDSALYLCASSFTSGSNGELFFGEGSRLTVL.

This chain links TRBV7-3 with TRBJ2-1, with D perhaps matching TRBD2 (7 bases). The CDR3 is made up of 16 amino acids. V was pared by 2 bases and J by 4 bases, with 15 bases between. Per germline, CDR1 SGHTA and CDR2 FQGTGA. The CDR3 DNA follows: TGTGCCAGCAGCTTACAGGGGACTAACTCTTACAATGAGCAGTTCTTC. It yields the protein CASSLQGTNSYNEQFF.

The J gene is TRBJ2-1, the V gene TRBV10-3; 7 bases align to TRBD2. Germline values: CDR1 ENHRY, CDR2 SYGVKD. Unmatched junction bases numbered 4, after V lost 5 bases and J lost 3 bases. There are 14 residues in the CDR3. The CDR3 protein is CAISSGDGYNEQFF. CDR3 nucleotides: TGTGCCATCAGTAGCGGGGACGGCTACAATGAGCAGTTCTTC.

The chain has TRBV14 and TRBJ2-1; D uncertain. The CDR3 loop spans 17 amino acids. The V gene's germline CDR1 is SGHDN and CDR2 FVKESK. V gave up 0 bases and J gave up 5 bases, with 17 bases separating them. The CDR3 sequence: CASSQDFPSPSDNEQFF. As DNA, the CDR3 is TGTGCCAGCAGCCAAGACTTCCCCTCACCCTCTGACAATGAGCAGTTCTTC. Full variable domain (outside the CDR3, taken from reference TRBV14 and TRBJ2-1): EAGVTQFPSHSVIEKGQTVTLRCDPISGHDNLYWYRRVMGKEIKFLLHFVKESKQDESGMPNNRFLAERTGGTYSTLKVQPAELEDSGVYFCASSQDFPSPSDNEQFFGPGTRLTVL.